This T cell receptor beta chain stems from a study of blood T cell repertoires in COVID-19. Clones were sequenced by immunoSEQ multiplex PCR, and TCRdb holds only the in-frame ones, with some missing. This sample carries some 150,000 clones, around 87% of them seen once, and the ten largest clones take 2% to 2.5%. Germline lookup yields CDR1 MGHRA and CDR2 YSYEKL. The CDR3 extends over 14 amino acids. V gave up 2 bases and J gave up 3 bases, with 9 bases separating them. The rearrangement joins TRBV4-1 to TRBJ2-3, with D perhaps TRBD2 (6 bases). Material for sequencing was peripheral blood. This clonotype originated in a man in his forties or fifties with active COVID-19. The CDR3 loop reads CASSQWGVTDTQYF. CDR3 nucleotide sequence: TGCGCCAGCAGCCAATGGGGGGTAACAGATACGCAGTATTTT.